These 21 T cell receptor beta chains came from one sample sequenced in a study of neoadjuvant nivolumab and ipilimumab in lung cancer. TCRdb's table, derived via immunoSEQ multiplex PCR, lists solely in-frame clones and lacks some. The table includes under 35,000 clones, just over 90% detected once. Sequencing used peripheral blood, obtained after neoadjuvant nivolumab, alone or with ipilimumab, at or shortly before surgery. The receptors were gathered from an adult with non-small cell lung cancer.

The genes are TRBV7-9 and TRBJ1-5; D not resolved. Trimming cost V 1 base and J 4 bases, with 5 bases left between them. CDR3 size: 13 residues. Per germline, CDR1 SEHNR and CDR2 FQNEAQ (reference sequence). The CDR3 bases are TGTGCCAGCAGCTTAGATGAGAATCAGCCCCAGCATTTT. Its translation: CASSLDENQPQHF.

This clone has a single count. This sequence joins TRBV2 and TRBJ2-7; perhaps TRBD1 as D (7 bases). Germline V gene sequence: CDR1 SNHLY, CDR2 FYNNEI. Trimming stripped 7 bases from V and 3 bases from J, with 22 bases between. CDR3 size: 16 residues. The CDR3 here is CASKMGGRGLGYEQYF. The DNA of the CDR3 is TGTGCCAGCAAGATGGGGGGCAGGGGGTTGGGCTACGAGCAGTACTTC.

The chain recombines TRBV5-1 with TRBJ2-1; D is unclear. This CDR3 has 13 amino acids. Deletions cut 0 bases from V and 5 bases from J, with 6 bases between. The germline gives CDR1 SGHRS, CDR2 YFSETQ. The CDR3 reads CASSLGDNNEQFF. The CDR3 DNA reads as TGCGCCAGCAGCTTGGGAGACAACAATGAGCAGTTCTTC. The entire variable domain, with the rest obtained from reference TRBV5-1 and TRBJ2-1, is as follows: KAGVTQTPRYLIKTRGQQVTLSCSPISGHRSVSWYQQTPGQGLQFLFEYFSETQRNKGNFPGRFSGRQFSNSRSEMNVSTLELGDSALYLCASSLGDNNEQFFGPGTRLTVL.

The chain combines TRBV4-3 with TRBJ1-1; D not resolved. The V gene lost 0 bases and the J gene lost 3 bases, with 17 bases spanning the gap. The CDR3 sequence is 17 residues long. Germline assignment: CDR1 LGHNA and CDR2 YSLEER. The CDR3 DNA follows: TGCGCCAGCAGCCAAGACCCGGGGTATGTCGGAGACACTGAAGCTTTCTTT. Its translation: CASSQDPGYVGDTEAFF.

The V call is TRBV11-2, the J call TRBJ2-5, with 11 bases lining up with TRBD2. Germline CDR1 SGHAT, CDR2 FQNNGV. The V and J ends lost 4 bases and 5 bases, in that order; junction bases with no gene match: 6. This CDR3 comprises 15 residues. The CDR3 DNA follows: TGTGCCAGCAGCTGGAACCCTAGCGGGGGGGAGACCCAGTACTTC. This gives the protein CASSWNPSGGETQYF. Supplemented by reference TRBV11-2 and TRBJ2-5, the full variable domain reads EAGVAQSPRYKIIEKRQSVAFWCNPISGHATLYWYQQILGQGPKLLIQFQNNGVVDDSQLPKDRFSAERLKGVDSTLKIQPAKLEDSAVYLCASSWNPSGGETQYFGPGTRLLVL.

This clone was detected a few times. This chain uses TRBV28 with TRBJ1-2, with 7 positions matching TRBD1. V was pared by 5 bases and J by 2 bases, with 2 bases of the junction left unmatched. Per the germline V gene, CDR1 is MDHEN and CDR2 is SYDVKM. The CDR3 is 13 residues long. Here the CDR3 reads CASSAQGNYGYTF. Written as DNA, the CDR3 is TGTGCCAGCAGTGCACAGGGGAACTATGGCTACACCTTC.

This clone was found once. The CDR3 spells CASSTGLVAWGYTF. CDR3 nucleotides: TGTGCCAGCAGCACCGGACTCGTGGCGTGGGGCTACACCTTC. The genes are TRBV7-8 and TRBJ1-2; no definite D call. This CDR3 spans 14 amino acids. Deletions cut 5 bases from V and 8 bases from J, with 18 bases between. Germline lookup yields CDR1 SGHVS and CDR2 FQNEAQ.

The chain is built from TRBV5-1 and TRBJ2-5, with TRBD1 matching over 10 bases. The germline V gene has CDR1 SGHRS and CDR2 YFSETQ. The CDR3 is 14 residues long. V shed 4 bases and J 3 bases; nucleotides not matched to a gene: 3. CDR3 sequence reads: CASSPGTGEETQYF. In DNA, the CDR3 is TGCGCCAGCAGCCCAGGGACAGGGGAAGAGACCCAGTACTTC.

This sequence joins TRBV7-8 and TRBJ1-6; D is uncertain. CDR3 length: 18 amino acids. The germline CDR1 and CDR2 sequences are SGHVS and FQNEAQ. The germline V and J ends were trimmed by 5 bases and 0 bases, with 17 bases remaining between them. The CDR3 loop reads CASSPGVVASSYNSPLHF. CDR3 nucleotides: TGTGCCAGCAGCCCCGGTGTGGTAGCAAGCTCCTATAATTCACCCCTCCACTTT.

This chain joins TRBV13 and TRBJ1-1; possibly TRBD1 for D (5 bases). Germline CDR1 and CDR2: PRHDT and FYEKMQ (reference sequence). The length of the CDR3 is 14 residues. V was shortened by 7 bases and J by 0 bases, with 12 bases between the two germline ends. The CDR3 here is CASTPGLMNTEAFF. The DNA of the CDR3 is TGTGCCAGCACCCCGGGACTGATGAACACTGAAGCTTTCTTT. The complete variable domain, with remaining parts taken from reference TRBV13 and TRBJ1-1, reads AAGVIQSPRHLIKEKRETATLKCYPIPRHDTVYWYQQGPGQDPQFLISFYEKMQSDKGSIPDRFSAQQFSDYHSELNMSSLELGDSALYFCASTPGLMNTEAFFGQGTRLTVV.

As DNA, the CDR3 is TGTGCCAGCAGCTTAGAAGGTACGGGGGCCGGCTATGGCTACACCTTC. Protein product: CASSLEGTGAGYGYTF. This chain connects TRBV7-2 to TRBJ1-2, with a tentative D call TRBD1 (6 bases). The V and J ends lost 1 base and 4 bases respectively, with 16 bases between them. The CDR3 has 16 amino acids. Per germline, CDR1 SGHTA and CDR2 FQGNSA.

This rearrangement joins TRBV4-1 to TRBJ1-1; the D is unclear. The germline V gene encodes CDR1 MGHRA and CDR2 YSYEKL. Trimming stripped 3 bases from V and 1 base from J, with 9 bases between. CDR3 length equals 14 residues. CDR3: CASSHPGRNTEAFF. CDR3 bases: TGCGCCAGCAGCCACCCGGGCCGGAACACTGAAGCTTTCTTT.

This chain joins TRBV18 and TRBJ1-1; no reliable D call. CDR3 length: 14 residues. CDR1 is KGHSH, CDR2 LQKENI, per germline. V shed 3 bases and J shed 2 bases, with 10 bases lying between them. DNA for the CDR3: TGTGCCAGCTCACCGGTAGACGGAAACACTGAAGCTTTCTTT. It is translated as CASSPVDGNTEAFF. The full variable domain, with the rest looked up from reference TRBV18 and TRBJ1-1, is NAGVMQNPRHLVRRRGQEARLRCSPMKGHSHVYWYRQLPEEGLKFMVYLQKENIIDESGMPKERFSAEFPKEGPSILRIQQVVRGDSAAYFCASSPVDGNTEAFFGQGTRLTVV.

The chain joins TRBV4-1 to TRBJ1-6; tentatively, D is TRBD1 (5 bases). CDR3 length equals 14 residues. Trimming removed 3 bases at V and 11 bases at J, with 14 bases between. Germline loops: CDR1 MGHRA, CDR2 YSYEKL. In nucleotides, the CDR3 is TGCGCCAGCAGCCAGAAGGCCAGGGAGACACCCCTCCACTTT. Its translation is CASSQKARETPLHF.

V usage is TRBV6-1 and J usage is TRBJ2-7; 7 nucleotides align to TRBD2. CDR3 length: 16 amino acids. V lost 0 bases and J lost 4; bases outside the gene matches: 9. The germline gives CDR1 MNHNS, CDR2 SASEGT. The CDR3 coding sequence is TGTGCCAGCAGTGAAGCGTCGGCGGGGGTCGGGTACGAGCAGTACTTC. Its translation is CASSEASAGVGYEQYF.

For the CDR3, the DNA is TGTGCCAGCACCATGGGACTAGGACGTGAAAAACTGTTTTTT. This encodes CASTMGLGREKLFF. The V and J genes are TRBV2 and TRBJ1-4, with D possibly being TRBD1 (5 bases). CDR3 size: 14 residues. Germline CDR1 reads SNHLY; CDR2 reads FYNNEI. With 7 bases removed from V and 7 bases from J, the gap between germline ends came to 16 bases. The variable domain in full, with the rest retrieved from reference TRBV2 and TRBJ1-4, is EPEVTQTPSHQVTQMGQEVILRCVPISNHLYFYWYRQILGQKVEFLVSFYNNEISEKSEIFDDQFSVERPDGSNFTLKIRSTKLEDSAMYFCASTMGLGREKLFFGSGTQLSVL.

This chain uses TRBV2 with TRBJ2-7; 12 nucleotides match TRBD1. Unmatched junction bases numbered 8, after V lost 7 bases and J lost 7 bases. CDR3 length: 14 residues. CDR1 and CDR2 (germline): SNHLY, FYNNEI. Here the CDR3 DNA reads TGTGCCAGCAAGGGACAGGGGGCCTCGGGAGAGCAGTACTTC. This sequence encodes CASKGQGASGEQYF.

This chain links TRBV14 with TRBJ1-6; D not resolved. V shed 3 bases and J shed 8 bases, with 5 bases lying between them. This CDR3 is 12 amino acids long. Germline-derived CDR1 and CDR2 are SGHDN and FVKESK. CDR3 amino acids: CASSQDYSPLHF. CDR3 coding DNA: TGTGCCAGCAGCCAGGACTATTCACCCCTCCACTTT.

The rearrangement uses TRBV29-1 and TRBJ2-3, with TRBD1 matching 12 bases. This CDR3 spans 16 amino acids. CDR1 is SQVTM, CDR2 ANQGSEA, per germline. Trimming cost V 1 base and J 0 bases; bases outside gene matches: 2. CDR3 in DNA: TGCAGCGTTGAAGGGGACAGGGGGCTAAGCACAGATACGCAGTATTTT. Its translation: CSVEGDRGLSTDTQYF.

The CDR3 is CASSQGGFGYTF. In DNA form, the CDR3 reads TGCGCCAGCAGCCAAGGAGGATTTGGCTACACCTTC. The genes are TRBV4-1 and TRBJ1-2; the D is unclear. The CDR3 consists of 12 residues. Germline loops: CDR1 MGHRA, CDR2 YSYEKL. V lost 1 base and J 7 bases, leaving 7 bases between the germline ends.

The rearrangement links TRBV5-6 to TRBJ1-4; weak D call: TRBD1 (6 bases). This CDR3 has 14 amino acids. V gave up 1 base and J gave up 6 bases, with 10 bases separating them. Germline CDR1 and CDR2: SGHDT and YYEEEE. CDR3 protein: CASSLWGAHEKLFF. CDR3 bases: TGTGCCAGCAGCTTGTGGGGGGCCCATGAAAAACTGTTTTTT.